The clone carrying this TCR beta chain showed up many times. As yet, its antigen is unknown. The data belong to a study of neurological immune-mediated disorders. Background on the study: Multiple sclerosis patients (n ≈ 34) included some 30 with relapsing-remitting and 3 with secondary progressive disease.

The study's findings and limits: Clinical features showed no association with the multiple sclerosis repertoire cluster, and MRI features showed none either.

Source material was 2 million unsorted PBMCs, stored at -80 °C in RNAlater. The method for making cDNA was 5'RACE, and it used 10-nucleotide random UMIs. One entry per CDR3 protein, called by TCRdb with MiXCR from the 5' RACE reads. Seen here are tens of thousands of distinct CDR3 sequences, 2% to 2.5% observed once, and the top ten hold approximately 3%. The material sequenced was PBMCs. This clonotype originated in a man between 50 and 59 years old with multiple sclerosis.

CDR3 in DNA: TGTGCCAGCAGCTTAGCAATAACAGGGAGGGATACTGAAGCTTTCTTT. Protein product: CASSLAITGRDTEAFF. This sequence joins TRBV7-9 and TRBJ1-1; a weak D match, TRBD1 (6 bases). This CDR3 has 16 residues. Germline-derived CDR1 and CDR2 are SEHNR and FQNEAQ (reference sequence). The V gene lost 0 bases and the J gene lost 5 bases, with 16 bases spanning the gap.